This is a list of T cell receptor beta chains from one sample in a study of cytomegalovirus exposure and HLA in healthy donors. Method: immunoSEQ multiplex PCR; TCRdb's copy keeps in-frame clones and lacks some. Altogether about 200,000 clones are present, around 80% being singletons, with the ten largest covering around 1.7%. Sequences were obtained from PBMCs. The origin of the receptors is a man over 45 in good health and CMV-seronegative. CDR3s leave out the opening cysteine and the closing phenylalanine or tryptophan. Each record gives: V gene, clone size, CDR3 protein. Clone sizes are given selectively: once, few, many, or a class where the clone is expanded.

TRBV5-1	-	ASSLLETQY
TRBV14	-	ASSRLAGGLGGQF
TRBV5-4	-	ASSLVQGVGTQY
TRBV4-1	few	ASSAQVASNQPQH
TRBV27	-	ASSLTRAQPQH
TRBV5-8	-	ASSLGQSAYNEQF
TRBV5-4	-	ASSKGQGDTEAF
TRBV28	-	ASSSPPGLAGGTAYEQY
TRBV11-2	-	ASSWEGPDVEAF
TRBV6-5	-	ASSPRQSYGYT
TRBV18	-	ASSPTSANEQF
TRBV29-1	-	SVARGVGGEQY
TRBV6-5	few	ASRATGNEKLF
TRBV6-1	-	ASSGGRIVRQF
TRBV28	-	ASSDDRVMNEQY
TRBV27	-	ASSYRPGHLAYNEQF
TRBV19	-	ASTHISYEQY
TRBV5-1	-	ASSPTGEGGYT
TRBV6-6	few	ASSYGPSYETQY
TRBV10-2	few	ASSGTGGSGSLYNEQF
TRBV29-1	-	SVVSRDTDTQY
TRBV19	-	ASSPGRGSGYEQY
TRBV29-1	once	SVDKGTEAF
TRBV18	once	ASSRLTAPNEKLF
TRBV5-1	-	ASSLVGQEYGYT
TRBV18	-	ASSSDRGFTEAF
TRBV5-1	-	ASSLSGAYYEQY
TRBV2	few	ASSVGLAAHEQY
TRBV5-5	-	ASSPGTGSLEKLF
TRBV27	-	ASASQALNEQY
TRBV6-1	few	AVQGQIYEQY
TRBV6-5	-	ASSSGGPQPQH
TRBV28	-	ASSLGLTAGGAF
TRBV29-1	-	SSIYGGATQY
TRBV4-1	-	ASSQDLGGRTEAF
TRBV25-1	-	ASSEYGGTGGWYGYT
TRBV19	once	ASSISRTGRNQPQH
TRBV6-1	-	ASSEERDTIYEQY
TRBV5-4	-	ASSATGGEKLF
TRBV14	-	ASSQRWPGNLNTEAF
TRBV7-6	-	ASSFRGGRSYNEQF
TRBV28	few	ASRTITRAGELF
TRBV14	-	ASSQDLLAGVSNEQF
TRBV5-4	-	ASSFGLAGVGADEQY
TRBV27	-	ASTLRQGAKNIQY
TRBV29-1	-	SVRVGPYEQY
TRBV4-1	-	ASSQDPGLAGSTREQY
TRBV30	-	AWSAPRQGTSYEQY
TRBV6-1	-	ATRTSGGTDTQY
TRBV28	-	ASSLRPGRNYEQY